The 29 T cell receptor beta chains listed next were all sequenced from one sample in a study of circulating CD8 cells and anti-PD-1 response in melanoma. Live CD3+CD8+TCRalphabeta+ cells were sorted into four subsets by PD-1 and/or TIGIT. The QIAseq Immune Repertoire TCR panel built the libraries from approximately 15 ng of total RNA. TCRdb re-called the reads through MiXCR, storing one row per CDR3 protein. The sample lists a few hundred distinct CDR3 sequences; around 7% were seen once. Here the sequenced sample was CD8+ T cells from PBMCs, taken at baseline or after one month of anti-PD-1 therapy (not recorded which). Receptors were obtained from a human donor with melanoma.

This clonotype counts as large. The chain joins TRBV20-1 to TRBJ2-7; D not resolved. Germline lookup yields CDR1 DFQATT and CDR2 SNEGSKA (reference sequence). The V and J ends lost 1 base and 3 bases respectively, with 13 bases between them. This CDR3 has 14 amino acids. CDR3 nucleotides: TGCAGTGCTAGAGTTTTGGCAGGAGACTACGAGCAGTACTTC. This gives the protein CSARVLAGDYEQYF.

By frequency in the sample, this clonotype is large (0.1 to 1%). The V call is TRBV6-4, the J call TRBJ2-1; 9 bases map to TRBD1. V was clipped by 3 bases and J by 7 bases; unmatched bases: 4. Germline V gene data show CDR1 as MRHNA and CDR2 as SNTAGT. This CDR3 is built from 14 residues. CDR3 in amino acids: CASSEIQGANEQFF. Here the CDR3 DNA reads TGTGCCAGCAGTGAAATACAGGGGGCGAATGAGCAGTTCTTC.

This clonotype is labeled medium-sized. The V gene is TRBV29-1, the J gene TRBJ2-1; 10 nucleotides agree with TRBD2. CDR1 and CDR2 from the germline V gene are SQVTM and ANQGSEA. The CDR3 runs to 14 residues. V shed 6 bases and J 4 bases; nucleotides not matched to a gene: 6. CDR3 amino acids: CSVVTSGDYNEQFF. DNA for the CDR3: TGCAGCGTGGTTACTAGCGGGGATTACAATGAGCAGTTCTTC.

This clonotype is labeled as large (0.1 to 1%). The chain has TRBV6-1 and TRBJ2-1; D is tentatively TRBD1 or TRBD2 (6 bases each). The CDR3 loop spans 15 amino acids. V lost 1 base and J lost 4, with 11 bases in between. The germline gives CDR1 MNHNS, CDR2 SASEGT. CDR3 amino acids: CASSEGTAGYNEQFF. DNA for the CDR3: TGTGCCAGCAGTGAAGGGACAGCGGGTTACAATGAGCAGTTCTTC.

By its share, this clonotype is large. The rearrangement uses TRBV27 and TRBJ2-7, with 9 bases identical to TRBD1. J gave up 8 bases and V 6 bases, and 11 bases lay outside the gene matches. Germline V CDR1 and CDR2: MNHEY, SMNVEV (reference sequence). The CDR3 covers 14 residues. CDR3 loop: CASSQPGTGIKQYF. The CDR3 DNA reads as TGTGCCAGCAGCCAACCCGGGACAGGGATAAAGCAGTACTTC.

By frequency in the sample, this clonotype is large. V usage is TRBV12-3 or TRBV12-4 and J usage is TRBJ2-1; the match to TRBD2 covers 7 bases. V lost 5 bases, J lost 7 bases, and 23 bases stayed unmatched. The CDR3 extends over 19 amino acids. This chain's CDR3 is CASSPTILDAGVRRNEQFF. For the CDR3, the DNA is TGTGCCAGCAGTCCCACGATCCTTGACGCGGGGGTGCGAAGGAATGAGCAGTTCTTC.

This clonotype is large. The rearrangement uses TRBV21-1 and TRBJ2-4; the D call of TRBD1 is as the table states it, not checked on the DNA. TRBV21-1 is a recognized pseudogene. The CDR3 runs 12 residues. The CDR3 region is CASSRDKNIQYF. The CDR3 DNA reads TGTGCCAGCAGCCGGGACAAAAACATTCAGTACTTC.

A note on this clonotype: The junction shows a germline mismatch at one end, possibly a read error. CDR3 residues: CASSQVTSGDEQIF. The CDR3 coding sequence is TGTGCCAGCAGCCAAGTGACTAGCGGAGATGAGCAGATCTTC. The V gene is TRBV14, the J gene TRBJ2-1, with 9 bases identical to TRBD2. Per the germline V gene, CDR1 is SGHDN and CDR2 is FVKESK. The CDR3 runs to 14 residues.

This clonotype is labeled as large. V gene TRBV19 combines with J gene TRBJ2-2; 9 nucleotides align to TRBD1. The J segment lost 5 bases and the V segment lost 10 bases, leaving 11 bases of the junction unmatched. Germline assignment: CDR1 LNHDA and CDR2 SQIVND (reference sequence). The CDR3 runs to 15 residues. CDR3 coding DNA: TGTGCCACCATACCCGGGACAGGGACGACCGGGGAGCTGTTTTTT. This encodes CATIPGTGTTGELFF.

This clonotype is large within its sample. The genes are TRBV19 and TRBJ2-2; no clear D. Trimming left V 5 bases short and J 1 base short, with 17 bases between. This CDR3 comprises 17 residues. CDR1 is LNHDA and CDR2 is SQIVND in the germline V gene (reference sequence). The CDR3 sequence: CASSPPPVLLNTGELFF. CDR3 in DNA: TGTGCCAGTAGTCCCCCGCCGGTACTGTTGAACACCGGGGAGCTGTTTTTT. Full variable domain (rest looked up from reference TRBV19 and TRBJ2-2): DGGITQSPKYLFRKEGQNVTLSCEQNLNHDAMYWYRQDPGQGLRLIYYSQIVNDFQKGDIAEGYSVSREKKESFPLTVTSAQKNPTAFYLCASSPPPVLLNTGELFFGEGSRLTVL.

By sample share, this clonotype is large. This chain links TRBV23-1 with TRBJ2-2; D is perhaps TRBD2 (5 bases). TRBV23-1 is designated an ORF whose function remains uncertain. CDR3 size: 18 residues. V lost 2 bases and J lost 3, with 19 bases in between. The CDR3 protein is CASSQPTAGSRDTGELFF. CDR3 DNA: TGCGCCAGCAGTCAACCGACGGCAGGTTCGAGGGACACCGGGGAGCTGTTTTTT.

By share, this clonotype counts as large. CDR3 region: CASSSPTGGMSGANVLTF. The CDR3 DNA sequence: TGTGCCAGCAGTTCACCGACAGGGGGGATGTCTGGGGCCAACGTCCTGACTTTC. V usage is TRBV28 and J usage is TRBJ2-6; TRBD1 matches at 9 bases. V was clipped by 4 bases and J by 1 base; unmatched bases: 8. This CDR3 has 18 amino acids. Germline V gene sequence: CDR1 MDHEN, CDR2 SYDVKM.

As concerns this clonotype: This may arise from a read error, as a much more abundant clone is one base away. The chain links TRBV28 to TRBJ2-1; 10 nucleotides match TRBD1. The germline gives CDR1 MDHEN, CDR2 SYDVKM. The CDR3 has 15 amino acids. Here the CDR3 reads CASSYRQGAYDEQFF. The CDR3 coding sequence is TGTGCCAGCAGTTACCGACAGGGGGCCTACGATGAGCAGTTCTTC.

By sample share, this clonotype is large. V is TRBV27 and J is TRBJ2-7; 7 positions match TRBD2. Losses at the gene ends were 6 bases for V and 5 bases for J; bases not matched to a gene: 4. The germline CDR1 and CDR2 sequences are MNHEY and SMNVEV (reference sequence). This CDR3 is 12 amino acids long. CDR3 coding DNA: TGTGCCAGCAGGGGGGGGATCCACGAGCAGTACTTC. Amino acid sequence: CASRGGIHEQYF.

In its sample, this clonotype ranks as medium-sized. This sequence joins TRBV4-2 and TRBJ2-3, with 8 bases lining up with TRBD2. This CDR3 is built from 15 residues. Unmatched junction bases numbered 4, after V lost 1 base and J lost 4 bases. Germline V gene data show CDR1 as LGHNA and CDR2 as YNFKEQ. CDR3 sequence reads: CASSQAGGPADTQYF. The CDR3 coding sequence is TGTGCCAGCAGCCAAGCGGGGGGGCCAGCAGATACGCAGTATTTT.

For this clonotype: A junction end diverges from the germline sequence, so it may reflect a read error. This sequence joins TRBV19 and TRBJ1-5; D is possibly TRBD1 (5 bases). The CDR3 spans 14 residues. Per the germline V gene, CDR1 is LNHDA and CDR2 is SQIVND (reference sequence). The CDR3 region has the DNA TGTGCCGGTAGGAGCTGGGGCGGGGATCAGCCCCAGCATTTT. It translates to CAGRSWGGDQPQHF.

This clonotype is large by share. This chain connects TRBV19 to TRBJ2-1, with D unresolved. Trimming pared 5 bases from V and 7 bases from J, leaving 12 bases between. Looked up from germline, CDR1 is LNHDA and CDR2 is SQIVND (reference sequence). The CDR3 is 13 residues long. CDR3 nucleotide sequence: TGTGCCAGTAGTCCACCGGCAGCTAATGAGCAGTTCTTC. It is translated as CASSPPAANEQFF.

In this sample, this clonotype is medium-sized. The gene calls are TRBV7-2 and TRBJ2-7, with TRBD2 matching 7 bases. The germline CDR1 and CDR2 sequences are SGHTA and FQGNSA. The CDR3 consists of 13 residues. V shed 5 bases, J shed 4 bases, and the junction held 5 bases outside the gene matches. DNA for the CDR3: TGTGCCAGCAGCCTGGGAGGGAAATACGAGCAGTACTTC. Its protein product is CASSLGGKYEQYF.

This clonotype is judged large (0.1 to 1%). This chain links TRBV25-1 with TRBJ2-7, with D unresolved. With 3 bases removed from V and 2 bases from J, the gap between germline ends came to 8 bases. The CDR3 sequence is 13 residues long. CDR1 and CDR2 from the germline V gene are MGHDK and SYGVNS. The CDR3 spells CASSEKGTYEQYF. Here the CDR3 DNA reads TGTGCCAGCAGTGAGAAGGGAACCTACGAGCAGTACTTC.

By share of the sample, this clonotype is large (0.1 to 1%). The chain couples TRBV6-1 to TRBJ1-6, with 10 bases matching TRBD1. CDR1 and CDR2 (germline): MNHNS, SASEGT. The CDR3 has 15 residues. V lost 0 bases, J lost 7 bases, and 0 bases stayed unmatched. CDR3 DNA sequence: TGTGCCAGCAGTGAAGCGACAGGGGGCAATTCACCCCTCCACTTT. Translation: CASSEATGGNSPLHF.

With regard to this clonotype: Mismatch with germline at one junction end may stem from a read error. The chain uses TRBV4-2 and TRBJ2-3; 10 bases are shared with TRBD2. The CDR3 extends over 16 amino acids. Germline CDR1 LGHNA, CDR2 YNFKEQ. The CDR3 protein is CASSPLASGGPETQYF. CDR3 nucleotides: TGTGCCAGCAGCCCCCTGGCTAGCGGGGGTCCAGAAACGCAGTATTTT.

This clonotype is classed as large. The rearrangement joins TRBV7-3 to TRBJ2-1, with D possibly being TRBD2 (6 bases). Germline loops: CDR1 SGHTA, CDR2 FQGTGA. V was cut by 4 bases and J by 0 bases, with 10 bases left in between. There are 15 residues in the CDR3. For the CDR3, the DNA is TGTGCCAGCAGCTCCGGGACTTACTCCTACAATGAGCAGTTCTTC. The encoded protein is CASSSGTYSYNEQFF. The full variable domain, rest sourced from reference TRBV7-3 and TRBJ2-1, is GAGVSQTPSNKVTEKGKYVELRCDPISGHTALYWYRQSLGQGPEFLIYFQGTGAADDSGLPNDRFFAVRPEGSVSTLKIQRTERGDSAVYLCASSSGTYSYNEQFFGPGTRLTVL.

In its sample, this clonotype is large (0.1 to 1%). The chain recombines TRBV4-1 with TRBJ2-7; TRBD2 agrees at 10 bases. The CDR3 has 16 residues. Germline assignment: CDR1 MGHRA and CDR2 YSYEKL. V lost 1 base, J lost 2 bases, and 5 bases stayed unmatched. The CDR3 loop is CASSQVQLAGTYEQYF. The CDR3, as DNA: TGCGCCAGCAGCCAAGTTCAACTAGCGGGAACCTACGAGCAGTACTTC.

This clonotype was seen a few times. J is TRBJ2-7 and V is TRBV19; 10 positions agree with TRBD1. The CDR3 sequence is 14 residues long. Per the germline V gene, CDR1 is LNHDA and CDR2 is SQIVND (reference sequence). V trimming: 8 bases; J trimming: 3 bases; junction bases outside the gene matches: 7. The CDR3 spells CASQPTGGIYEQYF. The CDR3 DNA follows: TGTGCCAGTCAACCGACAGGGGGCATCTACGAGCAGTACTTC.

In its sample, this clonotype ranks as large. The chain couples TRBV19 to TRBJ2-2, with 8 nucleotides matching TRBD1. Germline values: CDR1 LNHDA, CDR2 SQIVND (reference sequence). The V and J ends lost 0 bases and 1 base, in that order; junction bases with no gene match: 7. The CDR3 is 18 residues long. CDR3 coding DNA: TGTGCCAGTAGTATAGATCGGACAGGGAGAAAGAACACCGGGGAGCTGTTTTTT. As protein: CASSIDRTGRKNTGELFF.

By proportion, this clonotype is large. DNA for the CDR3: TGTGCCAGTAGTACGGCCGGGACCGGTACCTACGAGCAGTACTTC. This translates into CASSTAGTGTYEQYF. The chain carries TRBV19 and TRBJ2-7, with D possibly called TRBD1 or TRBD2 (5 bases each). Looked up from germline, CDR1 is LNHDA and CDR2 is SQIVND (reference sequence). V dropped 4 bases and J dropped 2 bases, with 15 bases sitting between them. The CDR3 length is 15 residues.

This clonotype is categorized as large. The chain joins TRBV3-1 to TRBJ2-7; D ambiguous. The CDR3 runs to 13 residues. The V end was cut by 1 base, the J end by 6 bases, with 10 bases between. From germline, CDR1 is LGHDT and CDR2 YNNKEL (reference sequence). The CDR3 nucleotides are TGTGCCAGCAGCCAAGCCGCCCTACTCGAGCAGTACTTC. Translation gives CASSQAALLEQYF.

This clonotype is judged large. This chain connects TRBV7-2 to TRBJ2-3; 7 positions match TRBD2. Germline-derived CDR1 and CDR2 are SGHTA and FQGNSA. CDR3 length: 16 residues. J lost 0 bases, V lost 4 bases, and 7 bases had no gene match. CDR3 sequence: CASSSHLADSTDTQYF. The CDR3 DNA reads TGTGCCAGCAGCTCCCACCTAGCGGACAGCACAGATACGCAGTATTTT.

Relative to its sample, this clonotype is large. In DNA, the CDR3 is TGTGCCAGCAGACCAACAATACAGGGGGCTCATGAAAAACTGTTTTTT. It specifies CASRPTIQGAHEKLFF. The chain carries TRBV27 and TRBJ1-4; 9 bases fit TRBD1. Looked up from germline, CDR1 is MNHEY and CDR2 is SMNVEV (reference sequence). The CDR3 is 16 amino acids. The ends lost 6 bases at V and 6 bases at J; junction bases unmatched: 11.